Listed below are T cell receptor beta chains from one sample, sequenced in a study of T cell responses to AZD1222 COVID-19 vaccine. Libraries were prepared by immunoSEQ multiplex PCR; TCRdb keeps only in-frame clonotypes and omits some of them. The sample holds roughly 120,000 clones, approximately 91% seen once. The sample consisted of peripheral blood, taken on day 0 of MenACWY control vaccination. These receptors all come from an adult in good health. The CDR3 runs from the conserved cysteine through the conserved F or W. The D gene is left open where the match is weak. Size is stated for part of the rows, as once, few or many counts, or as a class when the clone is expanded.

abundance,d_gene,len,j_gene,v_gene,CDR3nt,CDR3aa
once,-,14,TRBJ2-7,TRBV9,TGTGCCAGCAGCGTAGCTGGGTCGGCCTACGAGCAGTACTTC,CASSVAGSAYEQYF
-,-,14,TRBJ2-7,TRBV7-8,TGTGCCAGCAGCTTAACGGAGATCGGTCACGAGCAGTACTTC,CASSLTEIGHEQYF
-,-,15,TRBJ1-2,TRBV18,TGTGCCAGCTCACCACAAACGGGGGAGAACTATGGCTACACCTTC,CASSPQTGENYGYTF
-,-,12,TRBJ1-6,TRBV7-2,TGTGCCAGCAGCTTATCTAATTCACCCCTCCACTTT,CASSLSNSPLHF
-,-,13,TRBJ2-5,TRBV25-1,TGTGCCAGCAGTGATGGGAGCGCCGAGACCCAGTACTTC,CASSDGSAETQYF
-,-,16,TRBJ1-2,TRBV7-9,TGTGCCAGCAGCTTAGGTGTCGACGGGAGCCTAGGTGGCTACACCTTC,CASSLGVDGSLGGYTF
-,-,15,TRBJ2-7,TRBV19,TGTGCCAGTGGGGCCGCCATCGGGGGCCGGGACGAGCAGTACTTC,CASGAAIGGRDEQYF
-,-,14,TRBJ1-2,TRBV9,TGTGCCAGCAGCGTAGACAGCCCCAGGGATGGCTACACCTTC,CASSVDSPRDGYTF
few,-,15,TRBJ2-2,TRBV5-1,TGCGCCAGCAGCTTGGGAGGCGCGAACACCGGGGAGCTGTTTTTT,CASSLGGANTGELFF
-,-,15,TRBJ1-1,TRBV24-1,TGTGCCACCAGTGAGGATCAGGGCCCCGAGGAGGGGGCTTTCTTT,CATSEDQGPEEGAFF
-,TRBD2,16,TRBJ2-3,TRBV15,TGTGCCACCAGCAAAAGACTAGCGGCTAGCACAGATACGCAGTATTTT,CATSKRLAASTDTQYF
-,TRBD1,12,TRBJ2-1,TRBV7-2,TGTGCCAGCAGCTCCTTCCAGGGGGCCGGCTTCTTC,CASSSFQGAGFF
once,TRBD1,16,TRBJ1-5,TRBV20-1,TGCAGTGCTAGTAGTTTCAGGGGGGGGAGCAATCAGCCCCAGCATTTT,CSASSFRGGSNQPQHF
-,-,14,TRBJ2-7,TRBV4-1,TGCGCCAGCAGCCACGCGGTCCTTTGGGACGAGCAGTACTTC,CASSHAVLWDEQYF
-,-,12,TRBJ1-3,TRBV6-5,TGTGCCAGCAGGGGTATGAGAAACACCATATATTTT,CASRGMRNTIYF
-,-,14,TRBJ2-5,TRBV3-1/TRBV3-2,TGTGCCAGCAGCCAATTCTATAGCCCCGAGACCCAGTACTTC,CASSQFYSPETQYF
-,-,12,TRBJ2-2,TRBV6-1,TGTGCCAGCAGCCTCCCCACCGGGGAGCTGTTTTTT,CASSLPTGELFF
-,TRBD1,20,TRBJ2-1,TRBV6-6,TGTGCCAGCAGCCGCTGGGACGTTAGGGACAGCGACTACAGAGGCAATGAGCAGTTCTTC,CASSRWDVRDSDYRGNEQFF
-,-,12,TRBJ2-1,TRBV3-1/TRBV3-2,TGTGCCAGCAGCTACAAGGCAAATGAGCAGTTCTTC,CASSYKANEQFF
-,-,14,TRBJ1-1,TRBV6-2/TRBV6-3,TGTGCCAGCAGTTACTCGGCCCTAGGCACTGAAGCTTTCTTT,CASSYSALGTEAFF
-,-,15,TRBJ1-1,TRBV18,TGTGCCAGCTCACCCTCGGCGACGGGAAGCACTGAAGCTTTCTTT,CASSPSATGSTEAFF
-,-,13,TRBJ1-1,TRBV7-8,TGTGCCAGCAGCTCTGGTCCGGACACTGAAGCTTTCTTT,CASSSGPDTEAFF
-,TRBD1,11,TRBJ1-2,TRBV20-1,TGCAGCACGGACAGGGGGGGTGGCTACACCTTC,CSTDRGGGYTF
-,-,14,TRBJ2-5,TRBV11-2,TGTGCCAGCAGCTTAAGGGCAGGGCCAGAGACCCAGTACTTC,CASSLRAGPETQYF
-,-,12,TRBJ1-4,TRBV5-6,TGTGCCAGCAGCTTGGGTCGGGAAAAACTGTTTTTT,CASSLGREKLFF
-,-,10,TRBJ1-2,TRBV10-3,TGTGCCATCAAAGGGAATGGCTACACCTTC,CAIKGNGYTF
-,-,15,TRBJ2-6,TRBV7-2,TGTGCCAGCAGCTTAGGGGCCGGTGGGGCCAACGTCCTGACTTTC,CASSLGAGGANVLTF
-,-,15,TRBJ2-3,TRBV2,TGTGCCAGCATTTCACTAGGGGAGTATTCGGATACGCAGTATTTT,CASISLGEYSDTQYF
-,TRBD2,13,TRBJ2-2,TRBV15,TGTGCCACCAGCCGCGGGAGCGGCGGGGAGCTGTTTTTT,CATSRGSGGELFF
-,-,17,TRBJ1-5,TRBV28,TGTGCCAGCAGTTTACCCCCAGGAGAGCATAGCAATCAGCCCCAGCATTTT,CASSLPPGEHSNQPQHF
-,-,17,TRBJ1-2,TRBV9,TGTGCCAGCAGCGCCTCAGGCCAGGAGGGAAAGTTAGGTGGCTACACCTTC,CASSASGQEGKLGGYTF
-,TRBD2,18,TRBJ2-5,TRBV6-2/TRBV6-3,TGTGCCAGCAGTTCCCCCTGGAATAGCGGGGGCTCCCAAGAGACCCAGTACTTC,CASSSPWNSGGSQETQYF
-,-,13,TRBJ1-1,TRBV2,TGTGCCAGCAGGCCAGGGGCCCGACCTGAAGCTTTCTTT,CASRPGARPEAFF
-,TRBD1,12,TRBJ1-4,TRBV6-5,TGTGCCATCAGGGACAGAAATGAAAAACTGTTTTTT,CAIRDRNEKLFF
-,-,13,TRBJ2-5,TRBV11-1,TGTGCCAGCAGCTTAGTGGGGCGGGAGACCCAGTACTTC,CASSLVGRETQYF
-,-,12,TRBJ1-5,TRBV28,TGTGCCAGCAGTCTGGGGGGTCAGCCCCAGCATTTT,CASSLGGQPQHF
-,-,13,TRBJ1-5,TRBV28,TGTGCCAGCAGTTTTATGGGTAAACGGCCCCAGCATTTT,CASSFMGKRPQHF
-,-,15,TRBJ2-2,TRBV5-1,TGCGCCAGCAGCCCCGGAGGGTACAGGGCCGGGGAGCTGTTTTTT,CASSPGGYRAGELFF
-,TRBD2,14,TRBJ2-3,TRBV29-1,TGCAGCGGGGGAGCGGGAGAAACAACAGATACGCAGTATTTT,CSGGAGETTDTQYF
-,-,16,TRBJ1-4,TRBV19,TGTGCCAGTAGTATTACAGGGAGAATGGGGAATGAAAAACTGTTTTTT,CASSITGRMGNEKLFF
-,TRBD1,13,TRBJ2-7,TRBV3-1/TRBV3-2,TGTGCCAGCAGCCGGGACAGGGACTACGAGCAGTACTTC,CASSRDRDYEQYF
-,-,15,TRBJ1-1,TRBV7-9,TGTGCCAGCAGCTCCCTCTCGGGAATCAACACTGAAGCTTTCTTT,CASSSLSGINTEAFF
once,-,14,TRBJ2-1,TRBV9,TGTGCCAGCAGCGTGAGTGGGGTGTACAATGAGCAGTTCTTC,CASSVSGVYNEQFF
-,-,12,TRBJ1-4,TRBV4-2,TGTGCCAGCAGTGGGGAAAATGAAAAACTGTTTTTT,CASSGENEKLFF
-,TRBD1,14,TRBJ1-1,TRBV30,TGTGCCTGCCTACCCAGGGGGCTGAACACTGAAGCTTTCTTT,CACLPRGLNTEAFF
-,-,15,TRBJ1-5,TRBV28,TGTGCCAGCAGTTTATGGACAGATAGCAATCAGCCCCAGCATTTT,CASSLWTDSNQPQHF